The rows below give T cell receptor beta chains drawn from one sample of a study of CD8 T cells in ankylosing spondylitis. TCRdb reprocessed the 5' RACE reads via MiXCR and lists one record per CDR3 protein. The sample has around 210,000 distinct CDR3 sequences, around 8% seen once. The sequenced material came from blood, either unsorted or a sorted T cell fraction (not recorded which). All receptors come from a female donor with ankylosing spondylitis or in good health (not recorded which). CDR3s include the opening cysteine and the closing phenylalanine or tryptophan. Each record gives: J gene, clone size, V gene, D gene, CDR3 protein, CDR3 DNA. A D gene is named only where the DNA matches it firmly. A row's size may be missing; if present it is once, few, many or a size class.

TRBJ2-1 | many | TRBV28 | TRBD1 | CASSLLGQLTNNEQFF | TGTGCCAGCAGTTTATTGGGACAGTTAACCAACAATGAGCAGTTCTTC
TRBJ1-3 | many | TRBV7-8 | - | CASSLAGWLTSSGNTIYF | TGTGCCAGCAGCTTAGCGGGGTGGCTGACCAGCTCTGGAAACACCATATATTTT
TRBJ2-6 | many | TRBV4-2 | TRBD2 | CASSYQSGSNSGANVLTF | TGTGCCAGCAGCTACCAAAGCGGGAGTAACAGTGGGGCCAACGTCCTGACTTTC
TRBJ2-3 | - | TRBV11-1 | TRBD2 | CASSPGLGGTQYF | TGTGCCAGCAGCCCCGGACTAGGCGGTACGCAGTATTTT
TRBJ2-6 | - | TRBV19 | TRBD1 | CASRVGGRVSGANVLTF | TGTGCCAGTAGGGTAGGGGGCCGAGTTTCTGGGGCCAACGTCCTGACTTTC
TRBJ2-1 | few | TRBV18 | - | CASSPDSVPSGSEQFF | TGTGCCAGCTCACCAGACAGCGTCCCCTCAGGTAGTGAGCAGTTCTTC
TRBJ2-5 | - | TRBV7-2 | TRBD2 | CASSFTSGLQETQYF | TGTGCCAGCAGCTTTACTAGCGGGCTCCAAGAGACCCAGTACTTC
TRBJ1-5 | many | TRBV4-1 | - | CASSQGFYLSNQPQHF | TGCGCCAGCAGCCAAGGTTTCTACTTAAGCAATCAGCCCCAGCATTTT
TRBJ1-5 | many | TRBV6-1 | - | CASSPERVHQPQHF | TGTGCCAGCAGTCCTGAAAGGGTCCATCAGCCCCAGCATTTT
TRBJ1-1 | - | TRBV6-2/TRBV6-3 | - | CASTYDPGANTEAFF | TGTGCCAGCACCTACGACCCGGGGGCAAACACTGAAGCTTTCTTT
TRBJ2-1 | many | TRBV5-1 | - | CASSSRLSSYNEQFF | TGCGCCAGCAGCTCGCGACTGAGCTCCTACAATGAGCAGTTCTTC
TRBJ2-5 | - | TRBV27 | TRBD1 | CASKGTGSFETQYF | TGTGCCAGCAAGGGGACAGGGTCGTTTGAGACCCAGTACTTC
TRBJ2-5 | many | TRBV20-1 | - | CSARDLGVAETQETQYF | TGCAGTGCTAGAGATCTAGGAGTAGCGGAGACCCAAGAGACCCAGTACTTC
TRBJ2-7 | - | TRBV20-1 | - | CSADERSWGEQYF | TGCAGTGCCGACGAGAGGTCTTGGGGCGAGCAGTACTTC
TRBJ2-5 | many | TRBV5-5 | TRBD2 | CASSPSAGGPGETQYF | TGTGCCAGCAGCCCCTCCGCGGGAGGGCCGGGAGAGACCCAGTACTTC
TRBJ2-3 | many | TRBV28 | - | CASSLAQSDTQYF | TGTGCCAGCAGTCTAGCACAGTCAGATACGCAGTATTTT
TRBJ2-1 | many | TRBV15 | - | CATSRDLGGPYNEQFF | TGTGCCACCAGCAGAGATCTCGGGGGCCCCTACAATGAGCAGTTCTTC
TRBJ2-1 | many | TRBV18 | TRBD2 | CASSPTSGSSYNEQFF | TGTGCCAGCTCACCAACTAGCGGGAGCTCCTACAATGAGCAGTTCTTC
TRBJ2-7 | many | TRBV5-1 | - | CASSLGGPEQYF | TGCGCCAGCAGCTTGGGGGGGCCCGAGCAGTACTTC
TRBJ2-3 | many | TRBV6-5 | - | CASSYRGASTDTQYF | TGTGCCAGCAGCTACCGGGGCGCTAGCACAGATACGCAGTATTTT
TRBJ2-5 | - | TRBV20-1 | - | CSARGQEGWQETQYF | TGCAGTGCTAGAGGGCAGGAGGGGTGGCAAGAGACCCAGTACTTC
TRBJ2-2 | many | TRBV11-3 | - | CASSLVVGELFF | TGTGCCAGCAGCTTAGTAGTCGGGGAGCTGTTTTTT
TRBJ1-1 | - | TRBV7-2 | - | CASSLTPGTEAFF | TGTGCCAGCAGCTTAACCCCCGGGACTGAAGCTTTCTTT
TRBJ2-1 | many | TRBV20-1 | TRBD2 | CSARSGSREGYNEQFF | TGCAGTGCTAGATCCGGTAGCAGGGAGGGATACAATGAGCAGTTCTTC
TRBJ2-7 | many | TRBV6-1 | - | CASSGDPQYEQYF | TGTGCCAGCAGCGGCGATCCCCAATACGAGCAGTACTTC
TRBJ2-2 | many | TRBV20-1 | - | CSVLPDLNTGELFF | TGCAGTGTCTTGCCCGATTTGAACACCGGGGAGCTGTTTTTT
TRBJ2-1 | many | TRBV29-1 | TRBD2 | CSVVAGAYNEQFF | TGCAGCGTTGTTGCGGGAGCCTACAATGAGCAGTTCTTC
TRBJ1-6 | many | TRBV2 | - | CASSDPPRHGSGGNSPLHF | TGTGCCAGCAGTGATCCCCCGAGGCACGGTTCTGGCGGGAATTCACCCCTCCACTTT
TRBJ1-5 | many | TRBV10-3 | TRBD1 | CAIKLVRQGALGRPQHF | TGTGCCATCAAATTAGTGAGACAGGGGGCTTTAGGGCGGCCCCAGCATTTT
TRBJ1-2 | many | TRBV9 | TRBD1 | CASSVGDRGPHYGYTF | TGTGCCAGCAGCGTAGGGGACAGGGGGCCCCACTATGGCTACACCTTC
TRBJ2-3 | - | TRBV11-2 | TRBD1 | CASSPWGQPSTDTQYF | TGTGCCAGCAGCCCTTGGGGACAGCCGAGCACAGATACGCAGTATTTT
TRBJ2-5 | - | TRBV27 | - | CASSLSRNGFGTQYF | TGTGCCAGCAGTTTATCCCGGAACGGCTTCGGGACCCAGTACTTC
TRBJ2-2 | few | TRBV19 | TRBD2 | CASSIRSAGAMRELFF | TGTGCCAGTAGTATTAGGTCAGCGGGAGCAATGAGGGAGCTGTTTTTT
TRBJ2-3 | many | TRBV29-1 | - | CSVEEGGRDTQYF | TGCAGCGTTGAAGAAGGAGGGCGGGATACGCAGTATTTT
TRBJ2-7 | many | TRBV28 | TRBD2 | CASSRLAGGLSYEQYF | TGTGCCAGCAGCCGACTAGCGGGAGGACTCTCCTACGAGCAGTACTTC
TRBJ2-1 | many | TRBV20-1 | TRBD2 | CSARDPAGVSNEQFF | TGCAGTGCTAGAGATCCAGCGGGAGTTAGCAATGAGCAGTTCTTC
TRBJ1-4 | - | TRBV9 | - | CASSVHDSATNEKLFF | TGTGCCAGCAGCGTCCATGACAGCGCGACTAATGAAAAACTGTTTTTT
TRBJ1-1 | many | TRBV7-6 | TRBD1 | CASSRGGAWINTEAFF | TGTGCCAGCAGCAGAGGGGGCGCCTGGATTAACACTGAAGCTTTCTTT
TRBJ2-7 | few | TRBV18 | - | CASSPAPPGGNHEQYF | TGTGCCAGCTCACCGGCCCCCCCCGGGGGAAACCACGAGCAGTACTTC
TRBJ2-3 | many | TRBV5-6 | TRBD1 | CASSSRDRITDTQYF | TGTGCCAGCAGCAGTCGGGACAGGATAACAGATACGCAGTATTTT
TRBJ2-7 | many | TRBV28 | TRBD2 | CASSNPLADGYEQYF | TGTGCCAGCAGTAACCCACTAGCGGATGGGTACGAGCAGTACTTC
TRBJ2-5 | many | TRBV25-1 | - | CASSESRLGYSETQYF | TGTGCCAGCAGTGAATCTCGCCTGGGCTATTCGGAGACCCAGTACTTC
TRBJ2-3 | - | TRBV25-1 | TRBD2 | CASSESSGRTDTQYF | TGTGCCAGCAGTGAATCTAGCGGGAGGACAGATACGCAGTATTTT